Each of the 23 T cell receptor beta chains below was sequenced from the same sample in a study of shared clonotypes between healthy human individuals. The repertoire was sequenced with immunoSEQ multiplex PCR; TCRdb's copy has only in-frame clones and lacks some. The profile shows some 500,000 clones, 90% to 96% of them singletons. The sample was naive CD4+ T cells sorted from blood. The subset was: CD45RA+ positively selected. The receptors were gathered from a woman between 25 and 40 years old in good health.

The genes are TRBV28 and TRBJ2-2; a weak D match, TRBD2 (5 bases). Germline CDR1 reads MDHEN; CDR2 reads SYDVKM. The CDR3 has 14 amino acids. Trimming stripped 7 bases from V and 5 bases from J, with 14 bases between. The CDR3 nucleotides read TGTGCCAGCACCATTATGACGGGAACCGGGGAGCTGTTTTTT. Its protein is CASTIMTGTGELFF.

The chain recombines TRBV18 with TRBJ1-3; tentative D call: TRBD1 (5 bases). The CDR3 runs to 15 residues. Germline CDR1 reads KGHSH; CDR2 reads LQKENI. V was pared by 4 bases and J by 0 bases, with 10 bases between. The CDR3, as DNA: TGTGCCAGCTCACGGGGCACCGACTCTGGAAACACCATATATTTT. It specifies CASSRGTDSGNTIYF.

The chain carries TRBV4-2 and TRBJ2-7; TRBD1 matches at 7 bases. CDR1 and CDR2 from the germline V gene are LGHNA and YNFKEQ. V lost 1 base to trimming and J lost 0 bases; unmatched junction nucleotides: 3. The length of the CDR3 is 15 residues. CDR3 DNA sequence: TGTGCCAGCAGCCAAGCCGGGACAGACTCCTACGAGCAGTACTTC. This gives the protein CASSQAGTDSYEQYF.

The chain is built from TRBV29-1 and TRBJ2-5, with D uncertain. The V gene's germline CDR1 is SQVTM and CDR2 ANQGSEA. CDR3 length: 12 residues. Trimming pared 6 bases from V and 5 bases from J, leaving 13 bases between. CDR3 sequence: CSVNEDGETQYF. In nucleotides, the CDR3 is TGCAGCGTCAACGAGGATGGGGAGACCCAGTACTTC.

The V and J genes are TRBV28 and TRBJ1-1, with no clear D. Trimming pared 5 bases from V and 8 bases from J, leaving 9 bases between. CDR3 length: 11 amino acids. Germline loops: CDR1 MDHEN, CDR2 SYDVKM. The CDR3 sequence: CASSTQLEAFF. DNA of the CDR3: TGTGCCAGCAGTACCCAGTTAGAAGCTTTCTTT.

This sequence joins TRBV6-6 and TRBJ2-7; perhaps TRBD1 as D (6 bases). The germline gives CDR1 MNHNY, CDR2 SVGAGI (reference sequence). This CDR3 contains 13 residues. The V end lost 5 bases, the J end lost 4 bases, and 12 bases lay between the germline ends. DNA of the CDR3: TGTGCCAGCAGTACCCAACAGGGATACGAGCAGTACTTC. Its translation: CASSTQQGYEQYF.

This sequence joins TRBV6-1 and TRBJ1-3; no clear D. V was clipped by 1 base and J by 3 bases, with 13 bases between them. CDR3 length: 16 amino acids. CDR1 and CDR2 from the germline V gene are MNHNS and SASEGT. The CDR3 loop reads CASSEEGRRRGNTIYF. CDR3 coding DNA: TGTGCCAGCAGTGAAGAGGGCAGACGTCGTGGAAACACCATATATTTT.

The CDR3 sequence is CATSRDYSYNEQFF. CDR3 DNA sequence: TGTGCCACCAGCAGAGACTACTCCTACAATGAGCAGTTCTTC. The chain couples TRBV15 to TRBJ2-1; unclear D gene. CDR1 is LNHNV and CDR2 is YYDKDF in the germline V gene (reference sequence). The CDR3 is 14 amino acids. With 0 bases removed from V and 0 bases from J, the gap between germline ends came to 3 bases.

V and J are TRBV5-1 and TRBJ1-5; D not certain. CDR1 SGHRS and CDR2 YFSETQ come from the germline V gene. This CDR3 spans 14 amino acids. V lost 1 base and J lost 5, with 10 bases in between. CDR3 sequence reads: CASSLNGGDQPQHF. CDR3 sequence (DNA): TGCGCCAGCAGCTTGAACGGTGGGGATCAGCCCCAGCATTTT.

V usage is TRBV30 and J usage is TRBJ2-5; a weak D match, TRBD1 (5 bases). V lost 2 bases, J lost 7 bases, and 20 bases lay in between. CDR3 length equals 15 residues. The germline CDR1 and CDR2 sequences are GTSNPN and SVGIG (reference sequence). The CDR3 sequence: CAWSILGQLVGTQYF. CDR3 nucleotides: TGTGCCTGGAGTATCCTCGGACAATTGGTTGGGACCCAGTACTTC.

This clone was seen once. The CDR3 is CAISEGGNYGYTF. CDR3 in DNA: TGTGCCATCAGTGAGGGCGGTAACTATGGCTACACCTTC. The chain carries TRBV10-3 and TRBJ1-2; D remains unclear. V lost 2 bases and J lost 1, with 5 bases in between. The germline V gene has CDR1 ENHRY and CDR2 SYGVKD. The CDR3 loop spans 13 amino acids.

In regard to this clone: An end of the junction differs from the germline gene, which may be a read error. The CDR3 protein is CASSLFAAGGTVF. CDR3 nucleotides: TGTGCCAGCAGCTTGTTCGCGGCGGGAGGGACAGTCTTC. The chain recombines TRBV5-4 with TRBJ2-1; 9 bases agree with TRBD2. The CDR3 sequence is 13 residues long. The V gene's germline CDR1 is SGHNT and CDR2 YYREEE (reference sequence).

As for this clone: The junction differs from germline at one of its ends, possibly a read error. This chain uses TRBV6-6 with TRBJ2-2; D perhaps matches TRBD1 (5 bases). The CDR3 consists of 15 residues. CDR1 is MNHNY, CDR2 SVGAGI, per germline (reference sequence). This CDR3 reads CASSYGAGNPGELFF. The CDR3 DNA is TGTGCCAGCAGTTACGGGGCAGGGAACCCCGGGGAGCTGTTTTTT.

The chain is built from TRBV18 and TRBJ1-1, with 8 bases lining up with TRBD1. Trimming cost V 6 bases and J 3 bases; bases outside gene matches: 6. Per germline, CDR1 KGHSH and CDR2 LQKENI. CDR3 length: 14 residues. CDR3 in DNA: TGTGCCAGCTCGCCGGGACAGGCGCACACTGAAGCTTTCTTT. Protein product: CASSPGQAHTEAFF. The full variable domain, with the rest looked up from reference TRBV18 and TRBJ1-1, is NAGVMQNPRHLVRRRGQEARLRCSPMKGHSHVYWYRQLPEEGLKFMVYLQKENIIDESGMPKERFSAEFPKEGPSILRIQQVVRGDSAAYFCASSPGQAHTEAFFGQGTRLTVV.

This chain connects TRBV5-4 to TRBJ1-1; the match to TRBD1 covers 9 bases. CDR3 length: 13 residues. J lost 7 bases, V lost 4 bases, and 5 bases had no gene match. Germline CDR1 and CDR2: SGHNT and YYREEE (reference sequence). Written as DNA, the CDR3 is TGTGCCAGCAGCAAGGGACAGGGAGATGAAGCTTTCTTT. It specifies CASSKGQGDEAFF.

V and J are TRBV15 and TRBJ2-1; 8 bases are a match to TRBD2. V trimming: 0 bases; J trimming: 8 bases; junction bases outside the gene matches: 9. Germline V gives CDR1 LNHNV, CDR2 YYDKDF (reference sequence). CDR3 length: 16 amino acids. This CDR3 reads CATSRDRSGSRYEQFF. CDR3 coding DNA: TGTGCCACCAGCAGAGATCGGAGCGGGAGTAGGTATGAGCAGTTCTTC.

The chain links TRBV19 to TRBJ2-7; either TRBD1 or TRBD2 may supply D (5 bases each). The CDR3 runs to 14 residues. CDR1 is LNHDA and CDR2 is SQIVND in the germline V gene (reference sequence). The germline V and J ends were trimmed by 0 bases and 2 bases, with 8 bases remaining between them. CDR3 coding DNA: TGTGCCAGTAGTATAGAGAAGGGACCCTACGAGCAGTACTTC. This sequence encodes CASSIEKGPYEQYF.

As for this clone: The sample contains more than one DNA sequence encoding this CDR3. The genes are TRBV5-1 and TRBJ1-1, with D perhaps matching TRBD1 (5 bases). The V and J ends lost 3 bases and 0 bases respectively, with 9 bases between them. Looked up from germline, CDR1 is SGHRS and CDR2 is YFSETQ. There are 14 residues in the CDR3. CDR3 in amino acids: CASSSTGLNTEAFF. CDR3 nucleotides: TGCGCCAGCAGCTCCACAGGACTGAACACTGAAGCTTTCTTT.

The rearrangement uses TRBV11-2 and TRBJ1-1; D may be TRBD1 (5 bases). V dropped 2 bases and J dropped 1 base, with 14 bases sitting between them. This CDR3 comprises 16 residues. Germline CDR1 is SGHAT and CDR2 is FQNNGV. The CDR3 sequence: CASSLSGTEPNTEAFF. The CDR3 bases are TGTGCCAGCAGCTTATCCGGGACGGAGCCGAACACTGAAGCTTTCTTT.

This clone was seen a handful of times. This rearrangement joins TRBV10-1 to TRBJ1-5; no definite D call. This CDR3 has 12 residues. Germline CDR1 is WNHNN and CDR2 is SYGVQD (reference sequence). With 2 bases removed from V and 4 bases from J, the gap between germline ends came to 3 bases. The CDR3 nucleotides are TGCGCCAGCAGTGAGCCAAATCAGCCCCAGCATTTT. Amino acids: CASSEPNQPQHF.

The chain joins TRBV19 to TRBJ2-3; a weak D match, TRBD1 (5 bases). Germline V gene data show CDR1 as LNHDA and CDR2 as SQIVND (reference sequence). The CDR3 spans 15 residues. V lost 5 bases and J 0 bases, leaving 12 bases between the germline ends. CDR3 in amino acids: CASSSRVGSTDTQYF. In DNA, the CDR3 is TGTGCCAGTAGTTCCAGGGTGGGGAGCACAGATACGCAGTATTTT.

The rearrangement links TRBV9 to TRBJ1-1; D uncertain. The CDR3 has 15 residues. Germline CDR1 SGDLS, CDR2 YYNGEE. V lost 6 bases, J lost 1 base, and 16 bases lay in between. The chain's CDR3 is CASKPSFAGNTEAFF. The CDR3 DNA is TGTGCCAGCAAACCGAGTTTTGCGGGGAACACTGAAGCTTTCTTT.

DNA for the CDR3: TGTGCCAGCAGTTTAGCCTGGGGTCGTTCGGAGACCCAGTACTTC. Protein sequence: CASSLAWGRSETQYF. The rearrangement uses TRBV27 and TRBJ2-5; D is unclear. Germline-derived CDR1 and CDR2 are MNHEY and SMNVEV (reference sequence). The CDR3 has 15 amino acids. V dropped 2 bases and J dropped 5 bases, with 15 bases sitting between them.